These 28 T cell receptor beta chains originate from one sample sequenced in a study of blood T cell repertoires in COVID-19. Sequenced by immunoSEQ multiplex PCR; TCRdb stores in-frame clones only, minus some. Among 90,000 to 120,000 clones listed, approximately 89% were seen once. Sequenced input: peripheral blood. The receptors shown here come from a man aged 45 to 65 with active or convalescent COVID-19.

J is TRBJ1-1 and V is TRBV27; possibly TRBD1 for D (5 bases). Germline values: CDR1 MNHEY, CDR2 SMNVEV (reference sequence). Trimming stripped 4 bases from V and 3 bases from J, with 9 bases between. CDR3 size: 13 residues. The CDR3 reads CASSWSRDTEAFF. Here the CDR3 DNA reads TGTGCCAGCAGTTGGTCCAGGGACACTGAAGCTTTCTTT.

This chain joins TRBV6-5 and TRBJ1-1; D might be TRBD1 (6 bases). The V end lost 6 bases, the J end lost 2 bases, and 13 bases lay between the germline ends. Germline CDR1 is MNHEY and CDR2 is SVGAGI. The CDR3 totals 14 residues. The DNA for the CDR3 is TGTGCCAGCAGCCCCTCGGGACAAAACACTGAAGCTTTCTTT. Its translation: CASSPSGQNTEAFF.

The chain combines TRBV29-1 with TRBJ2-7; 13 nucleotides align to TRBD2. The CDR3 extends over 17 amino acids. The germline V gene has CDR1 SQVTM and CDR2 ANQGSEA. Germline trimming cut 6 bases from V and 4 bases from J; bases unmatched to any gene: 15. The CDR3 DNA reads as TGCAGCGTGTGCGGGACTAGCGGGAAGGGAGGACTGTACGAGCAGTACTTC. This sequence encodes CSVCGTSGKGGLYEQYF.

The rearrangement uses TRBV6-5 and TRBJ1-1, with TRBD1 matching 7 bases. CDR1 is MNHEY, CDR2 SVGAGI, per germline. This CDR3 has 15 residues. The junction had 8 bases not matched to a gene; V was cut back by 4 bases and J by 3 bases. The CDR3: CASSSPGRGYTEAFF. The CDR3 nucleotides are TGTGCCAGCAGTTCCCCGGGCAGGGGGTACACTGAAGCTTTCTTT.

This chain links TRBV19 with TRBJ1-5, with 9 bases lining up with TRBD1. Germline trimming cut 8 bases from V and 5 bases from J; bases unmatched to any gene: 10. The germline V gene encodes CDR1 LNHDA and CDR2 SQIVND (reference sequence). There are 15 residues in the CDR3. CDR3 nucleotides: TGTGCCAGTTTCCCCGGGACAGGGAGGGATCAGCCCCAGCATTTT. Residues: CASFPGTGRDQPQHF.

This rearrangement joins TRBV7-9 to TRBJ2-7; TRBD2 is a possible D gene (6 bases). CDR1 is SEHNR, CDR2 FQNEAQ, per germline (reference sequence). The CDR3 has 15 residues. Trimming took off 0 bases at V and 3 bases at J, with 12 bases between the two ends. The CDR3 DNA follows: TGTGCCAGCAGCTTAGCGGGAGGCCCCGACTACGAGCAGTACTTC. Encoded protein: CASSLAGGPDYEQYF.

The chain is built from TRBV23-1 and TRBJ1-3; D call uncertain. TRBV23-1 carries the ORF label, with uncertain function. V shed 4 bases and J shed 0 bases, with 13 bases lying between them. The CDR3 is 16 residues long. CDR3 nucleotides: TGCGCCAGCAGTCTCCAGCGGGCCAGCTCTGGAAACACCATATATTTT. The encoded protein is CASSLQRASSGNTIYF.

V gene TRBV18 combines with J gene TRBJ2-1, with TRBD1 matching 8 bases. The V gene's germline CDR1 is KGHSH and CDR2 LQKENI. The CDR3 runs to 15 residues. J lost 3 bases, V lost 2 bases, and 3 bases had no gene match. The CDR3, as DNA: TGTGCCAGCTCACCAAGGGACAGGCTCTACAATGAGCAGTTCTTC. Its translation is CASSPRDRLYNEQFF.

The chain joins TRBV7-9 to TRBJ1-2, with 9 bases that match TRBD1. Germline V gives CDR1 SEHNR, CDR2 FQNEAQ (reference sequence). Germline trimming cut 6 bases from V and 0 bases from J; bases unmatched to any gene: 2. The CDR3 extends over 14 amino acids. The CDR3 is CASRQGASNYGYTF. As DNA, the CDR3 is TGTGCCAGCAGACAGGGGGCGTCTAACTATGGCTACACCTTC.

The J gene is TRBJ1-6, the V gene TRBV21-1; TRBD1 was called by the table and not checked on the DNA. TRBV21-1 is assigned pseudogene status. CDR3 size: 17 residues. The CDR3 bases are TGTGCCAGCAGCAAAGATGCGGAAGGGGGATATAATTCACCCCTCCACTTT. It encodes CASSKDAEGGYNSPLHF.

The chain links TRBV6-2 or TRBV6-3 to TRBJ1-1; 7 positions match TRBD1. The CDR3 is made up of 14 amino acids. V dropped 4 bases and J dropped 2; count of bases not matched to a gene: 4. The V gene's germline CDR1 is MNHEY and CDR2 SVGEGT. CDR3 amino acids: CASSSNRGNTEAFF. In nucleotides, the CDR3 is TGTGCCAGCAGTTCCAACAGGGGAAACACTGAAGCTTTCTTT.

V usage is TRBV5-6 and J usage is TRBJ2-7; D uncertain. Looked up from germline, CDR1 is SGHDT and CDR2 is YYEEEE. The CDR3 totals 13 residues. The V and J ends lost 1 base and 3 bases respectively, with 8 bases between them. CDR3 in DNA: TGTGCCAGCAGCTTGCGTAGGAGCTACGAGCAGTACTTC. Translating gives CASSLRRSYEQYF.

The genes are TRBV11-2 and TRBJ1-1, with 8 bases matching TRBD1. Germline-derived CDR1 and CDR2 are SGHAT and FQNNGV. Trimming removed 5 bases from V and 8 bases from J; junction bases left unmatched: 7. The CDR3 has 13 amino acids. The DNA of the CDR3 is TGTGCCAGCAGCCCGCGGACAGGGTGGGAAGCTTTCTTT. As protein: CASSPRTGWEAFF.

Here the CDR3 DNA reads TGTGCCTGGTCGGTGTCCGGGACAGTAAAACATTTT. The encoded protein is CAWSVSGTVKHF. The chain is built from TRBV30 and TRBJ1-5; 7 bases map to TRBD1. CDR3 length: 12 residues. From germline, CDR1 is GTSNPN and CDR2 SVGIG (reference sequence). The V gene end was trimmed by 5 bases and the J gene end by 16 bases; junction bases not matched to a gene: 14.

The chain has TRBV10-3 and TRBJ2-7, with D perhaps matching TRBD1 (6 bases). From germline, CDR1 is ENHRY and CDR2 SYGVKD. Trimming took off 11 bases at V and 2 bases at J, with 10 bases between the two ends. The CDR3 runs to 11 residues. The CDR3 reads CAGRTAYEQYF. CDR3 sequence (DNA): TGTGCCGGCAGGACAGCCTACGAGCAGTACTTC.

The chain carries TRBV24-1 and TRBJ1-5; the match to TRBD1 covers 7 bases. There are 15 residues in the CDR3. Trimming took 5 bases from V and 5 from J; bases not matched to a gene: 8. Germline-derived CDR1 and CDR2 are KGHDR and SFDVKD. The CDR3 loop is CATSGTGAWDQPQHF. CDR3 nucleotide sequence: TGTGCCACCAGTGGTACAGGGGCATGGGATCAGCCCCAGCATTTT.

The chain joins TRBV4-3 to TRBJ2-1; 8 bases are a match to TRBD2. This CDR3 has 17 amino acids. J was trimmed by 10 bases and V by 0 bases; bases with no gene match: 14. CDR1 and CDR2 from the germline V gene are LGHNA and YSLEER. The DNA of the CDR3 is TGCGCCAGCAGCCAAGATGAGAGGGCTAGCGGGCCCGAGGAGCAGTTCTTC. Its protein product is CASSQDERASGPEEQFF.

The chain combines TRBV30 with TRBJ2-1, with 12 bases matching TRBD2. Unmatched junction bases numbered 4, after V lost 0 bases and J lost 7 bases. The CDR3 covers 15 residues. Germline assignment: CDR1 GTSNPN and CDR2 SVGIG (reference sequence). The CDR3 reads CAWSVRTSGMNEQFF. CDR3 sequence (DNA): TGTGCCTGGAGTGTACGGACTAGCGGGATGAATGAGCAGTTCTTC.

This rearrangement joins TRBV4-2 to TRBJ2-7, with 8 nucleotides matching TRBD2. The V gene's germline CDR1 is LGHNA and CDR2 YNFKEQ. The CDR3 is made up of 16 amino acids. Trimming removed 0 bases from V and 0 bases from J; junction bases left unmatched: 4. The CDR3 spells CASSQETGGGSYEQYF. CDR3 bases: TGTGCCAGCAGCCAAGAGACGGGAGGGGGCTCCTACGAGCAGTACTTC.

The chain is built from TRBV6-1 and TRBJ1-1; 9 bases map to TRBD1. There are 19 residues in the CDR3. V lost 0 bases, J lost 5 bases, and 16 bases stayed unmatched. Germline values: CDR1 MNHNS, CDR2 SASEGT. For the CDR3, the DNA is TGTGCCAGCAGTGAAGCCTTCACAGGGGGCCCTAATATAGGGACTGAAGCTTTCTTT. Its translation: CASSEAFTGGPNIGTEAFF.

This clone was seen more than once but under ten times. The genes are TRBV11-2 and TRBJ2-7; 8 bases are a match to TRBD2. From germline, CDR1 is SGHAT and CDR2 FQNNGV. J gave up 2 bases and V 5 bases, and 8 bases lay outside the gene matches. The CDR3 loop spans 15 amino acids. The CDR3 sequence: CASSQAAGVPYEQYF. CDR3 in DNA: TGTGCCAGCAGCCAAGCAGCGGGAGTACCCTACGAGCAGTACTTC.

This chain connects TRBV27 to TRBJ1-1, with TRBD1 matching over 9 bases. Trimming removed 6 bases from V and 4 bases from J; junction bases left unmatched: 0. The CDR3 runs 12 residues. Germline V CDR1 and CDR2: MNHEY, SMNVEV (reference sequence). CDR3 sequence (DNA): TGTGCCAGCAGGACAGGGGGCACTGAAGCTTTCTTT. This translates into CASRTGGTEAFF.

A remark on this clone: Other DNA variants within this sample encode the same CDR3. V and J are TRBV7-9 and TRBJ2-2, with unresolved D. The CDR3 has 13 amino acids. Trimming pared 2 bases from V and 4 bases from J, leaving 5 bases between. CDR1 and CDR2 from the germline V gene are SEHNR and FQNEAQ (reference sequence). CDR3 sequence reads: CASSLIITGELFF. The CDR3 DNA reads TGTGCCAGCAGCTTAATTATCACCGGGGAGCTGTTTTTT. The full variable domain, rest sourced from reference TRBV7-9 and TRBJ2-2, is DTGVSQNPRHKITKRGQNVTFRCDPISEHNRLYWYRQTLGQGPEFLTYFQNEAQLEKSRLLSDRFSAERPKGSFSTLEIQRTEQGDSAMYLCASSLIITGELFFGEGSRLTVL.

The J gene is TRBJ1-1, the V gene TRBV19, with D unclear. The CDR3 consists of 13 residues. Between the trimmed V and J ends, which lost 3 bases and 1 base, there was a span of 6 bases. Germline CDR1 and CDR2: LNHDA and SQIVND (reference sequence). The CDR3 DNA reads TGTGCCAGTAGTATTAATCCGAACACTGAAGCTTTCTTT. Residues: CASSINPNTEAFF.

The chain's CDR3 is CASTSGTGNSYEQYF. The CDR3 DNA reads as TGTGCCAGCACCTCCGGGACAGGGAATTCCTACGAGCAGTACTTC. This chain uses TRBV6-5 with TRBJ2-7, with 9 positions matching TRBD1. Germline V gives CDR1 MNHEY, CDR2 SVGAGI. The trim removed 7 bases at V and 1 base at J, leaving 8 bases unmatched. The CDR3 consists of 15 residues.

The gene calls are TRBV5-1 and TRBJ1-4, with D possibly being TRBD1 (6 bases). The germline V and J ends were trimmed by 3 bases and 7 bases, with 16 bases remaining between them. Germline assignment: CDR1 SGHRS and CDR2 YFSETQ. This CDR3 has 15 amino acids. The CDR3: CASSSTGISGEKLFF. As DNA, the CDR3 is TGCGCCAGCAGCTCGACAGGTATCTCTGGTGAAAAACTGTTTTTT.

The rearrangement links TRBV3-1 (or the pseudogene TRBV3-2) to TRBJ2-5; 13 nucleotides line up with TRBD2. The CDR3 has 15 amino acids. V lost 4 bases to trimming and J lost 7 bases; unmatched junction nucleotides: 6. Germline CDR1 and CDR2: LGHDT and YNNKEL (reference sequence). The DNA for the CDR3 is TGTGCCAGCAGCCGGACTAGCGGGGGAGGAAGGACCCAGTACTTC. Residues: CASSRTSGGGRTQYF.

The chain joins TRBV27 to TRBJ2-7; TRBD1 matches 11 bases. With 6 bases clipped from V and 0 bases from J, the junction kept 4 bases outside the gene matches. Per the germline V gene, CDR1 is MNHEY and CDR2 is SMNVEV (reference sequence). The CDR3 sequence is 15 residues long. In DNA form, the CDR3 reads TGTGCCAGCAGCGGACAGGGGGCCGGCTCCTACGAGCAGTACTTC. It specifies CASSGQGAGSYEQYF.